This TCR beta chain is from a study of cytomegalovirus exposure and HLA in healthy donors. As concerns this clone: Its antigen is currently unknown. Germline is not matched at one junction end, which may reflect a read error.

Primers: 60 Vbeta forward and 13 Jbeta reverse. The protocol was immunoSEQ multiplex PCR, while the TCRdb copy is restricted to in-frame clones and leaves out a portion. The data show about 98,000 clones, with 80% to 85% seen just once and roughly 1.4% held by the top ten. In germline, CDR1 is LNHDA, CDR2 SQIVND (reference sequence). The CDR3 spans 13 residues. The study, taken as a whole, reports: Rarity marked most TCR sequences, yet some public TCRs occurred in many donors. Sequencing probably produced one cluster of sequence variants that were highly shared. Per a prior analysis, the majority of TCR beta V segments were productive roughly 87% or roughly 30% of the time. Among TCR beta chains of equal frequency, HLA-associated ones were more clonally expanded in a later analysis.

The J gene is TRBJ1-1, the V gene TRBV19; D uncertain. Sequencing input: PBMCs. This clonotype was obtained from a man aged 35 to 55 in good health and CMV-seronegative. The CDR3 here is CASSIFGNIEAFF. The CDR3 DNA is TGTGCCAGTAGTATTTTCGGGAACATTGAAGCTTTCTTT.